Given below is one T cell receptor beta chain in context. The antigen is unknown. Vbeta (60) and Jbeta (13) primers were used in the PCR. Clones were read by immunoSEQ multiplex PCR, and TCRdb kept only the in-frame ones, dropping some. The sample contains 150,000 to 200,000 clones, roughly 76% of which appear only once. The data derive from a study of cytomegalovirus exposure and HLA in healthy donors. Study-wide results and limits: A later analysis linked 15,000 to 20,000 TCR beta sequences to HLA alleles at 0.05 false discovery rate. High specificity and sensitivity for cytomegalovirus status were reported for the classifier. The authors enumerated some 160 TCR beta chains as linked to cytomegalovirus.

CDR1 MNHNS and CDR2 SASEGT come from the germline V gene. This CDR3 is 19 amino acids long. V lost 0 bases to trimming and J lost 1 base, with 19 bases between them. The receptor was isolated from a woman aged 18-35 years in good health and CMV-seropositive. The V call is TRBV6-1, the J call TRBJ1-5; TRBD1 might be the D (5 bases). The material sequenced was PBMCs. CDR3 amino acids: CASSEARGRGGRSNQPQHF. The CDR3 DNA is TGTGCCAGCAGTGAAGCTCGGGGCCGGGGAGGGAGAAGCAATCAGCCCCAGCATTTT.